This entry concerns a single T cell receptor (beta chain). What it binds is unknown. If patients had autoimmune disease history or systemic immunosuppression, they were excluded. Assay: immunoSEQ multiplex PCR; the TCRdb copy retains only in-frame clones and omits some. This sample has approximately 86,000 clones; roughly 88% occur once, and the top ten carry roughly 0.32%. V was pared by 0 bases and J by 7 bases, with 5 bases of the junction left unmatched. CDR1 is WNHNN and CDR2 is SYGVQD in the germline V gene (reference sequence). CDR3 length equals 15 residues. The sample comes from a study of OX40 agonist ivuxolimab in advanced cancers. Across the whole study: Enrollees could have had prior anti-PD-1, anti-PD-L1 or anti-CTLA-4 therapy, which more than 30% had received. General study findings and limits: Also present in some nonresponders was a low level of normalized T-cell clonal expansion. Among the lowest peripheral clonal expansion occurred in 0.1-3.0 mg/kg partial responders.

This TCR came from an adult with an advanced solid tumor such as melanoma, head and neck, liver or kidney cancer. Here the sequenced sample was CD4+ or CD8+ T cells sorted from blood, taken in a trial of the OX40 agonist ivuxolimab. The chain combines TRBV10-1 with TRBJ2-5; TRBD2 matches 10 bases. The CDR3 DNA follows: TGCGCCAGCAGTGAGTCTCTAGCGGGAGTAGGGACCCAGTACTTC. It translates to CASSESLAGVGTQYF.